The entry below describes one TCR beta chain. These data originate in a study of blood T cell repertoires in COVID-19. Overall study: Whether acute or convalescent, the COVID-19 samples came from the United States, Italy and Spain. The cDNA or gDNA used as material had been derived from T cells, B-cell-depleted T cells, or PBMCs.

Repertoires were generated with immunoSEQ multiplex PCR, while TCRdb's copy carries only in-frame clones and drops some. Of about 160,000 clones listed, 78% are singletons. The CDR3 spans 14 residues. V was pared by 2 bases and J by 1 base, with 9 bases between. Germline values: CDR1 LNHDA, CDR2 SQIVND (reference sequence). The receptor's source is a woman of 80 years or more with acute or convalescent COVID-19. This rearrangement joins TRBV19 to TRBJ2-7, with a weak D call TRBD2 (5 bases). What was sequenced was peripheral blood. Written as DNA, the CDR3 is TGTGCCAGTAGTATATCAGAGGGATCCTACGAGCAGTACTTC. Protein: CASSISEGSYEQYF.